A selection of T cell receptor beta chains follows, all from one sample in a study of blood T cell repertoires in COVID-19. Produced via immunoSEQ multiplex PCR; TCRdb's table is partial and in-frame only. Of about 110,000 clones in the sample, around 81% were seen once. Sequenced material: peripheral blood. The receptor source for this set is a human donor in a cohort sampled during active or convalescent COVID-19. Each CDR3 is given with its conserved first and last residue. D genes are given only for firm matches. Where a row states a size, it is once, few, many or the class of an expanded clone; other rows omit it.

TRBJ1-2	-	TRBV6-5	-	CASRAFGQYNYGYTF	TGTGCCAGCAGAGCTTTCGGACAGTATAACTATGGCTACACCTTC
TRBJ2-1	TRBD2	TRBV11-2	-	CASPGTRVGEQFF	TGTGCCAGCCCCGGGACTAGGGTGGGTGAGCAGTTCTTC
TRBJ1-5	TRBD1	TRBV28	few	CASNWGGTGNQPQHF	TGTGCCAGCAACTGGGGCGGGACAGGGAATCAGCCCCAGCATTTT
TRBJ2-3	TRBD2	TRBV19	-	CASSRRLAGEPSTDTQYF	TGTGCCAGTAGCCGAAGACTAGCGGGAGAGCCTTCCACAGATACGCAGTATTTT
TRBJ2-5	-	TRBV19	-	CASSIIGGAQTQYF	TGTGCCAGTAGTATAATAGGTGGGGCGCAGACCCAGTACTTC
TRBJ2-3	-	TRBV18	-	CASSPSAGLSTDTQYF	TGTGCCAGCTCACCATCGGCAGGCCTTAGCACAGATACGCAGTATTTT
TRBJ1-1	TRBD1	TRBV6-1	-	CASSDAGTGPREAFF	TGTGCCAGCAGTGACGCCGGGACAGGGCCTAGGGAAGCTTTCTTT
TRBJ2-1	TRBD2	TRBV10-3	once	CAITGSWASGGPRCEQFF	TGTGCCATTACTGGATCTTGGGCTAGCGGGGGGCCGAGGTGTGAGCAGTTCTTC
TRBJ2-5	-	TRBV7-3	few	CASSLGVPTETQYF	TGTGCCAGCAGCCTAGGGGTTCCTACGGAGACCCAGTACTTC
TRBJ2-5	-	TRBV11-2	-	CASSFYRGWETQYF	TGTGCCAGCAGCTTCTATAGGGGTTGGGAGACCCAGTACTTC
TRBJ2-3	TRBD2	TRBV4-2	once	CASSQLGTSGDLTSTDTQYF	TGTGCCAGCAGCCAGCTAGGGACTAGCGGGGACCTAACTAGCACAGATACGCAGTATTTT